The 19 T cell receptor beta chains below were found in one sample sequenced in a study of cytomegalovirus exposure and HLA in healthy donors. TCRdb's copy holds only in-frame clones and misses some; the assay was immunoSEQ multiplex PCR. The repertoire includes fewer than 250,000 clones, approximately 90% of them detected once, and 2.6% sits in the top ten. Sequences were obtained from PBMCs. These receptors were taken from a man younger than 30 in good health and CMV-seronegative.

This chain connects TRBV30 to TRBJ1-5; the D is unclear. CDR3 length: 12 amino acids. V was trimmed by 3 bases and J by 3 bases, leaving 6 bases between them. Germline-derived CDR1 and CDR2 are GTSNPN and SVGIG (reference sequence). CDR3 coding DNA: TGTGCCTGGAGCCGGGACAATCAGCCCCAGCATTTT. Amino acid sequence: CAWSRDNQPQHF. Full variable domain (missing parts from reference TRBV30 and TRBJ1-5): SQTIHQWPATLVQPVGSPLSLECTVEGTSNPNLYWYRQAAGRGLQLLFYSVGIGQISSEVPQNLSASRPQDRQFILSSKKLLLSDSGFYLCAWSRDNQPQHFGDGTRLSIL.

This rearrangement joins TRBV5-1 to TRBJ2-1, with 8 bases identical to TRBD1. J was trimmed by 9 bases and V by 4 bases; bases with no gene match: 9. Looked up from germline, CDR1 is SGHRS and CDR2 is YFSETQ. The CDR3 contains 14 residues. The CDR3 coding sequence is TGCGCCAGCAGCCCAGGGACAGGAGGGATTGAGCAGTTCTTC. Amino acids: CASSPGTGGIEQFF.

This sequence joins TRBV11-1 and TRBJ1-5; maybe TRBD1 (5 bases). Germline values: CDR1 SGHAT, CDR2 FQDESV (reference sequence). V lost 6 bases to trimming and J lost 0 bases, with 12 bases between them. The CDR3 is 15 residues long. DNA for the CDR3: TGTGCCAGCAGTCCAAGGGGTTATAGCAATCAGCCCCAGCATTTT. It is translated as CASSPRGYSNQPQHF.

The V call is TRBV2, the J call TRBJ1-4; 7 nucleotides match TRBD1. Germline V gene lookup returns CDR1 SNHLY and CDR2 FYNNEI. CDR3 length: 15 amino acids. Trimming cost V 6 bases and J 4 bases; bases outside gene matches: 8. For the CDR3, the DNA is TGTGCCAGCAGGGAACAGGGGCTTGATAATGAAAAACTGTTTTTT. It translates to CASREQGLDNEKLFF.

The gene calls are TRBV5-6 and TRBJ2-2, with 7 bases matching TRBD1. The germline gives CDR1 SGHDT, CDR2 YYEEEE. V lost 0 bases, J lost 3 bases, and 2 bases stayed unmatched. The CDR3 extends over 15 amino acids. The CDR3 DNA reads TGTGCCAGCAGCTTGGACAGGGGAGACACCGGGGAGCTGTTTTTT. Residues: CASSLDRGDTGELFF.

The chain carries TRBV14 and TRBJ1-6; weak D call: TRBD1 (6 bases). From germline, CDR1 is SGHDN and CDR2 FVKESK. The CDR3 has 14 amino acids. The V and J ends lost 1 base and 13 bases respectively, with 14 bases between them. CDR3 residues: CASSQGGQGWPLHF. DNA of the CDR3: TGTGCCAGCAGCCAAGGGGGGCAGGGGTGGCCCCTCCACTTT.

V and J are TRBV14 and TRBJ1-1; 8 positions match TRBD1. Germline assignment: CDR1 SGHDN and CDR2 FVKESK. J was trimmed by 5 bases and V by 4 bases; bases with no gene match: 9. The length of the CDR3 is 15 residues. This CDR3 is CASSRLGTGNTEAFF. DNA of the CDR3: TGTGCCAGCAGCCGTCTCGGGACAGGCAATACTGAAGCTTTCTTT.

The chain has TRBV11-2 and TRBJ2-3; D is unclear. The CDR3 is made up of 14 amino acids. From germline, CDR1 is SGHAT and CDR2 FQNNGV. V lost 5 bases, J lost 1 base, and 10 bases lay in between. The CDR3 protein is CASSNPTRTDTQYF. DNA for the CDR3: TGTGCCAGCAGCAACCCGACTCGCACAGATACGCAGTATTTT.

The genes are TRBV30 and TRBJ1-6; a weak D match, TRBD1 (5 bases). With 7 bases removed from V and 7 bases from J, the gap between germline ends came to 14 bases. Germline V gene sequence: CDR1 GTSNPN, CDR2 SVGIG (reference sequence). The CDR3 consists of 13 residues. This CDR3 reads CAYGGNGNSPLHF. CDR3 nucleotides: TGTGCCTACGGGGGGAACGGGAATTCACCCCTCCACTTT.

This clone was counted a single time. The chain has TRBV6-5 and TRBJ1-2; TRBD1 agrees at 7 bases. This CDR3 spans 14 amino acids. V lost 2 bases and J lost 3; bases outside the gene matches: 3. In germline, CDR1 is MNHEY, CDR2 SVGAGI. The CDR3 loop is CASSYRTGHYGYTF. CDR3 bases: TGTGCCAGCAGTTACCGGACAGGCCACTATGGCTACACCTTC.

The chain employs TRBV4-1 and TRBJ2-2; 12 bases are a match to TRBD2. J was trimmed by 2 bases and V by 2 bases; bases with no gene match: 6. Looked up from germline, CDR1 is MGHRA and CDR2 is YSYEKL. The CDR3 runs 18 residues. This chain's CDR3 is CASSQTGLAGLNTGELFF. The CDR3, as DNA: TGCGCCAGCAGCCAAACCGGACTAGCGGGATTAAACACCGGGGAGCTGTTTTTT.

This clone was seen a handful of times. The chain combines TRBV7-2 with TRBJ2-7, with 11 bases lining up with TRBD1. Trimming removed 3 bases from V and 4 bases from J; junction bases left unmatched: 2. The CDR3 covers 14 residues. CDR1 SGHTA and CDR2 FQGNSA come from the germline V gene. For the CDR3, the DNA is TGTGCCAGCAGCTTGGACAGGGGGCAGTACGAGCAGTACTTC. Translated, it gives CASSLDRGQYEQYF.

This clone was found once. The V call is TRBV7-2, the J call TRBJ2-2, with TRBD2 matching over 10 bases. The CDR3 has 16 amino acids. CDR1 and CDR2 from the germline V gene are SGHTA and FQGNSA. The junction had 7 bases not matched to a gene; V was cut back by 6 bases and J by 3 bases. CDR3 nucleotides: TGTGCCAGCAGTCCCAGACTAGCGGGCTACACCGGGGAGCTGTTTTTT. Its protein is CASSPRLAGYTGELFF.

This chain connects TRBV6-5 to TRBJ1-1, with unresolved D. The germline V gene encodes CDR1 MNHEY and CDR2 SVGAGI. The CDR3 is 14 amino acids. V shed 5 bases and J shed 1 base, with 11 bases lying between them. CDR3 DNA sequence: TGTGCCAGCAGTACGGGTCGGGGGAACACTGAAGCTTTCTTT. Translation: CASSTGRGNTEAFF.

In this sample, this clone turned up a few times. The chain combines TRBV9 with TRBJ2-1; D is unclear. Germline V gene data show CDR1 as SGDLS and CDR2 as YYNGEE. The CDR3 totals 12 residues. The V end lost 5 bases, the J end lost 4 bases, and 7 bases lay between the germline ends. The CDR3 loop reads CASSFTYNEQFF. Written as DNA, the CDR3 is TGTGCCAGCAGTTTTACTTACAATGAGCAGTTCTTC.

V and J are TRBV7-9 and TRBJ2-7, with D uncertain. Deletions cut 3 bases from V and 0 bases from J, with 9 bases between. The CDR3 is 14 amino acids. CDR1 is SEHNR, CDR2 FQNEAQ, per germline (reference sequence). The CDR3 is CASSFRVSSYEQYF. CDR3 nucleotide sequence: TGTGCCAGCAGCTTCCGGGTTAGCTCCTACGAGCAGTACTTC.

V is TRBV6-5 and J is TRBJ2-5; no reliable D call. V was pared by 5 bases and J by 2 bases, with 12 bases between. Germline V gives CDR1 MNHEY, CDR2 SVGAGI. CDR3 length equals 14 residues. The CDR3 DNA sequence: TGTGCCAGCAGTCGCCCGGTGGTACAAGAGACCCAGTACTTC. Translating it yields CASSRPVVQETQYF.

The chain recombines TRBV5-4 with TRBJ2-7; TRBD1 agrees at 9 bases. With 3 bases clipped from V and 8 bases from J, the junction kept 12 bases outside the gene matches. The CDR3 runs 15 residues. The germline gives CDR1 SGHNT, CDR2 YYREEE (reference sequence). In DNA form, the CDR3 reads TGTGCCAGCAGCTCCCCGACAGGGGGGAGGGGCAAGCAGTACTTC. It specifies CASSSPTGGRGKQYF.

The chain employs TRBV5-8 and TRBJ1-6, with 8 nucleotides matching TRBD1. Germline lookup yields CDR1 SGHTS and CDR2 YDEGEE. J gave up 3 bases and V 5 bases, and 10 bases lay outside the gene matches. The CDR3 length is 17 residues. The CDR3 reads CASSGRPGQGYNSPLHF. The DNA for the CDR3 is TGTGCCAGCAGTGGAAGACCCGGACAGGGCTATAATTCACCCCTCCACTTT. The full variable domain, in which reference TRBV5-8 and TRBJ1-6 provide the parts outside the CDR3, is EAGVTQSPTHLIKTRGQQATLRCSPISGHTSVYWYQQALGLGLQFLLWYDEGEERNRGNFPPRFSGRQFPNYSSELNVNALELEDSALYLCASSGRPGQGYNSPLHFGNGTRLTVT.